These 20 T cell receptor beta chains were sequenced from one sample in a study of vaccination and CD4 T cells after COVID-19. The sample's treatment: approximately nine-day PBMC culture with coronavirus spike peptide pools or control peptides (ViraFEST assay). These TCRs are of unknown antigen specificity. Oncomine TCR Beta short-read sequencing was applied to DNA from cultured CD4+ T cells. TCRdb re-analysed the PCR reads in MiXCR, keeping a single row per CDR3 protein. The sample yields some 16,000 distinct CDR3 sequences, 30% to 45% seen once. Sequenced material: cultured CD4+ T cells from blood. These receptors were obtained from a human donor with COVID-19.

This clonotype has just a few counts. This sequence joins TRBV7-2 and TRBJ2-5; 7 bases match TRBD1. The length of the CDR3 is 14 residues. Germline V gives CDR1 SGHTA, CDR2 FQGNSA. Losses at the gene ends were 1 base for V and 7 bases for J; bases not matched to a gene: 6. DNA for the CDR3: TGTGCCAGCAGCTTAGAACCGCGGACAGGGACCCAGTACTTC. Its translation: CASSLEPRTGTQYF.

The chain employs TRBV10-2 and TRBJ2-3; 9 positions agree with TRBD1. The germline CDR1 and CDR2 sequences are WSHSY and SAAADI. The V segment lost 8 bases and the J segment 0 bases; nucleotides outside the gene matches: 6. The length of the CDR3 is 15 residues. CDR3 coding DNA: TGCGCCAGCGGAGGGACAGGGAGTAGCACAGATACGCAGTATTTT. Translated, it gives CASGGTGSSTDTQYF.

This clonotype was detected only once. This rearrangement joins TRBV20-1 to TRBJ2-5; possibly TRBD1 for D (6 bases). The CDR3 spans 14 residues. Trimming shortened V by 0 bases and J by 2 bases, and 10 bases separated the two germline ends. Germline assignment: CDR1 DFQATT and CDR2 SNEGSKA (reference sequence). The CDR3 protein is CSARDRTVQETQYF. The CDR3 DNA reads as TGCAGTGCTAGAGACCGGACAGTTCAAGAGACCCAGTACTTC.

This clonotype occurred a few times. V and J are TRBV7-2 and TRBJ1-5; 7 positions agree with TRBD1. The germline V gene has CDR1 SGHTA and CDR2 FQGNSA. CDR3 length equals 15 residues. V trimming: 2 bases; J trimming: 2 bases; junction bases outside the gene matches: 3. The CDR3 spells CASSLRQGGNQPQHF. CDR3 nucleotide sequence: TGTGCCAGCAGCTTACGCCAGGGGGGCAATCAGCCCCAGCATTTT.

The chain couples TRBV19 to TRBJ2-3; 7 positions agree with TRBD2. Germline V gene lookup returns CDR1 LNHDA and CDR2 SQIVND (reference sequence). This CDR3 comprises 15 residues. Trimming cost V 11 bases and J 4 bases; bases outside gene matches: 15. CDR3 DNA: TGTGCCTTTCACAACGAGGAGCGGGGATCAGATACGCAGTATTTT. This codes for CAFHNEERGSDTQYF.

The chain couples TRBV4-3 to TRBJ1-1, with D unresolved. The V end lost 0 bases, the J end lost 4 bases, and 12 bases lay between the germline ends. Germline values: CDR1 LGHNA, CDR2 YSLEER. The CDR3 contains 15 residues. The CDR3 region has the DNA TGCGCCAGCAGCCAAGAGGCCGAACGAAGCACTGAAGCTTTCTTT. Its translation is CASSQEAERSTEAFF.

This clonotype was seen a handful of times. The V and J genes are TRBV6-1 and TRBJ1-1, with D hard to call. The CDR3 loop spans 12 amino acids. Germline V gene lookup returns CDR1 MNHNS and CDR2 SASEGT. The germline V and J ends were trimmed by 7 bases and 1 base, with 7 bases remaining between them. CDR3 region: CASTLTNTEAFF. In nucleotides, the CDR3 is TGTGCCAGCACCTTAACGAACACTGAAGCTTTCTTT.

This chain connects TRBV11-2 to TRBJ2-7; D is perhaps TRBD1 (6 bases). Deletions cut 1 base from V and 1 base from J, with 14 bases between. Germline V gives CDR1 SGHAT, CDR2 FQNNGV. The CDR3 length is 16 residues. The CDR3 reads CASSLAEDRSSYEQYF. The DNA for the CDR3 is TGTGCCAGCAGCTTAGCCGAAGACAGGTCGTCCTACGAGCAGTACTTC.

The chain has TRBV28 and TRBJ1-2, with D perhaps TRBD1 (6 bases). The CDR3 spans 12 residues. Between the trimmed V and J ends, which lost 6 bases and 8 bases, there was a span of 13 bases. Germline loops: CDR1 MDHEN, CDR2 SYDVKM. CDR3 DNA sequence: TGTGCCAGCAGCGGGGGGGGGCGAGGCTACACCTTC. This codes for CASSGGGRGYTF.

This clonotype was detected a few times. This chain uses TRBV6-1 with TRBJ2-7, with 9 bases matching TRBD1. From germline, CDR1 is MNHNS and CDR2 SASEGT. After removal of 6 bases from V and 7 bases from J, the junction contained 7 bases not matched to a gene. The CDR3 runs to 13 residues. CDR3 DNA sequence: TGTGCCAGCAGGGTACAGGGGGCGCGGGAGCAGTACTTC. It translates to CASRVQGAREQYF.

The chain couples TRBV5-8 to TRBJ2-2, with 9 nucleotides matching TRBD1. The V gene's germline CDR1 is SGHTS and CDR2 YDEGEE. The CDR3 has 15 residues. Trimming removed 4 bases from V and 6 bases from J; junction bases left unmatched: 7. Here the CDR3 reads CASSHGQGPAGELFF. DNA of the CDR3: TGTGCCAGCAGCCATGGACAGGGGCCGGCCGGGGAGCTGTTTTTT.

The rearrangement joins TRBV7-3 to TRBJ2-3; 8 bases map to TRBD2. CDR1 SGHTA and CDR2 FQGTGA come from the germline V gene. The CDR3 is 15 amino acids. V shed 5 bases, J shed 0 bases, and the junction held 4 bases outside the gene matches. In DNA, the CDR3 is TGTGCCAGCAGCGAGACTAGCGCTAGCACAGATACGCAGTATTTT. Translation: CASSETSASTDTQYF. Full variable domain (rest looked up from reference TRBV7-3 and TRBJ2-3): GAGVSQTPSNKVTEKGKYVELRCDPISGHTALYWYRQSLGQGPEFLIYFQGTGAADDSGLPNDRFFAVRPEGSVSTLKIQRTERGDSAVYLCASSETSASTDTQYFGPGTRLTVL.

In its sample, this clonotype was seen once. The V and J genes are TRBV4-1 and TRBJ1-5; possible D gene TRBD1, 6 bases. The CDR3 loop spans 17 amino acids. Per the germline V gene, CDR1 is MGHRA and CDR2 is YSYEKL. Trimming left V 8 bases short and J 1 base short, with 21 bases between. Here the CDR3 reads CASSLPVSGQSNQPQHF. The CDR3 DNA reads as TGCGCCAGCTCCCTACCTGTGTCGGGACAAAGCAATCAGCCCCAGCATTTT.

The rearrangement joins TRBV20-1 to TRBJ2-3; D perhaps matches TRBD2 (5 bases). The germline V and J ends were trimmed by 7 bases and 2 bases, with 19 bases remaining between them. CDR1 is DFQATT and CDR2 is SNEGSKA in the germline V gene (reference sequence). There are 15 residues in the CDR3. CDR3 in amino acids: CSVRSLRGSTDTQYF. The DNA of the CDR3 is TGCAGTGTCCGAAGCCTTCGCGGGTCCACAGATACGCAGTATTTT.

CDR3 bases: TGTGCCAGCAGTACATCAAAGCCGGGGACAGGGTTCTATGAGCAGTTCTTC. It codes for CASSTSKPGTGFYEQFF. The V and J genes are TRBV6-1 and TRBJ2-1; 9 nucleotides align to TRBD1. The CDR3 covers 17 residues. V was clipped by 5 bases and J by 8 bases; unmatched bases: 16. From germline, CDR1 is MNHNS and CDR2 SASEGT.

For this clonotype: A junction end diverges from the germline sequence, so it may reflect a read error. The rearrangement links TRBV29-1 to TRBJ1-2; D gene ambiguous. The CDR3 loop spans 12 amino acids. Germline assignment: CDR1 SQVTM and CDR2 ANQGSEA. The CDR3 spells CSVEFSNYDYTF. CDR3 nucleotide sequence: TGCAGCGTTGAATTTTCTAATTATGACTACACCTTC. The entire variable domain, with the rest obtained from reference TRBV29-1 and TRBJ1-2, is as follows: SAVISQKPSRDICQRGTSLTIQCQVDSQVTMMFWYRQQPGQSLTLIATANQGSEATYESGFVIDKFPISRPNLTFSTLTVSNMSPEDSSIYLCSVEFSNYDYTFGSGTRLTVV.

This clonotype was counted only a few times. The gene calls are TRBV6-2 or TRBV6-3 and TRBJ2-3; a possible D gene is TRBD2 (5 bases). CDR3 size: 14 residues. The V and J ends lost 8 bases and 1 base respectively, with 13 bases between them. The germline gives CDR1 MNHEY, CDR2 SVGEGT. CDR3 sequence (DNA): TGTGCCAGCCACCCGAGCGGAGGCACAGATACGCAGTATTTT. It codes for CASHPSGGTDTQYF.

This rearrangement joins TRBV2 to TRBJ1-1, with TRBD1 identical over 7 bases. V lost 5 bases, J lost 1 base, and 4 bases stayed unmatched. The CDR3 covers 14 residues. Germline V lookup: CDR1 SNHLY, CDR2 FYNNEI. In DNA, the CDR3 is TGTGCCAGCAGTCCGGGACAGCAGAACACTGAAGCTTTCTTT. Its protein product is CASSPGQQNTEAFF.

V and J are TRBV7-2 and TRBJ2-3; the D gene is possibly TRBD1 (5 bases). Trimming removed 1 base from V and 4 bases from J, with 9 bases in between. The CDR3 length is 14 residues. Per the germline V gene, CDR1 is SGHTA and CDR2 is FQGNSA. The CDR3 protein is CASSLGGTADTQYF. Here the CDR3 DNA reads TGTGCCAGCAGCTTAGGGGGCACCGCAGATACGCAGTATTTT.

V usage is TRBV7-3 and J usage is TRBJ1-5; unclear D gene. V was clipped by 5 bases and J by 2 bases, with 10 bases between them. The germline V gene has CDR1 SGHTA and CDR2 FQGTGA. This CDR3 is built from 14 residues. The CDR3 region is CASSPGTGNQPQHF. Written as DNA, the CDR3 is TGTGCCAGCAGCCCGGGTACGGGCAATCAGCCCCAGCATTTT.